This T cell receptor beta chain was retrieved from a study of T cell responses to AZD1222 COVID-19 vaccine. This table comes from immunoSEQ multiplex PCR, and its TCRdb copy is limited to in-frame clones, with some not included. The data show over 85,000 clones, about four fifths seen once. This clone was recorded only once. Trimming left V 5 bases short and J 2 bases short, with 12 bases between. This CDR3 region has 14 residues. Germline lookup yields CDR1 SGHTA and CDR2 FQGNSA. The specimen comprised peripheral blood, sampled on day 0 of AZD1222 vaccination. V is TRBV7-2 and J is TRBJ1-1; weak D call: TRBD1 (6 bases). The sequence was obtained from an adult in good health. CDR3: CASSVRQANTEAFF. The CDR3 nucleotides are TGTGCCAGCAGCGTACGACAGGCTAACACTGAAGCTTTCTTT.